These 20 T cell receptor beta chains were all obtained from the same sample, sequenced in a study of OX40 agonist ivuxolimab in advanced cancers. Assay used: immunoSEQ multiplex PCR; TCRdb lists only in-frame clones, some missing. The sample contains 100,000 or so clones, roughly 90% of which appear only once. The input for sequencing was CD4+ or CD8+ T cells sorted from blood, taken in a trial of the OX40 agonist ivuxolimab. These TCRs come from an adult with an advanced solid tumor such as melanoma, head and neck, liver or kidney cancer.

The gene calls are TRBV5-1 and TRBJ2-1; possible D gene TRBD1, 5 bases. The CDR3 runs 14 residues. The germline gives CDR1 SGHRS, CDR2 YFSETQ. V lost 0 bases and J lost 5, with 9 bases in between. CDR3 residues: CASSLVPGNNEQFF. CDR3 nucleotides: TGCGCCAGCAGCTTGGTCCCAGGGAACAATGAGCAGTTCTTC.

The rearrangement uses TRBV28 and TRBJ2-7, with 7 bases aligning to TRBD1. V shed 5 bases and J 2 bases; nucleotides not matched to a gene: 6. Per the germline V gene, CDR1 is MDHEN and CDR2 is SYDVKM. The length of the CDR3 is 14 residues. CDR3 amino acids: CASSQGQTPYEQYF. In nucleotides, the CDR3 is TGTGCCAGCAGTCAGGGACAGACCCCCTACGAGCAGTACTTC.

The chain has TRBV19 and TRBJ1-1; 11 bases match TRBD1. CDR1 is LNHDA and CDR2 is SQIVND in the germline V gene (reference sequence). CDR3 length: 14 residues. With V trimmed by 4 bases and J by 3 bases, 1 base remained unmatched. CDR3 residues: CASSTGQGDTEAFF. In DNA, the CDR3 is TGTGCCAGTAGTACGGGACAGGGGGACACTGAAGCTTTCTTT. The variable domain in full, with the rest retrieved from reference TRBV19 and TRBJ1-1, is DGGITQSPKYLFRKEGQNVTLSCEQNLNHDAMYWYRQDPGQGLRLIYYSQIVNDFQKGDIAEGYSVSREKKESFPLTVTSAQKNPTAFYLCASSTGQGDTEAFFGQGTRLTVV.

This chain uses TRBV18 with TRBJ2-7; TRBD2 might be the D (5 bases). The CDR3 is 15 amino acids. Trimming pared 0 bases from V and 3 bases from J, leaving 12 bases between. The germline V gene has CDR1 KGHSH and CDR2 LQKENI. The CDR3 DNA is TGTGCCAGCTCACCACCGTCCGGGAATTTCTACGAGCAGTACTTC. This encodes CASSPPSGNFYEQYF.

The chain is built from TRBV28 and TRBJ2-2; tentatively, D is TRBD2 (5 bases). The V end was cut by 5 bases, the J end by 6 bases, with 13 bases between. CDR3 length: 14 amino acids. The V gene's germline CDR1 is MDHEN and CDR2 SYDVKM. CDR3 in amino acids: CASSPSGLAGELFF. CDR3 nucleotides: TGTGCCAGCAGTCCCTCGGGATTGGCCGGGGAGCTGTTTTTT.

This clone was seen only once. The chain couples TRBV28 to TRBJ2-7; D perhaps matches TRBD1 (5 bases). The CDR3 runs to 16 residues. Germline CDR1 is MDHEN and CDR2 is SYDVKM. V lost 11 bases to trimming and J lost 0 bases, with 23 bases between them. In nucleotides, the CDR3 is TGTGCCGCACCCCCCCTGCGACAGCCGGACTCCTACGAGCAGTACTTC. Its translation is CAAPPLRQPDSYEQYF.

This clone was seen just once. The CDR3 DNA is TGCGCCAGCAGCTTCTCGGGGGGACTCCAAGAGACCCAGTACTTC. It codes for CASSFSGGLQETQYF. This chain uses TRBV5-1 with TRBJ2-5; 7 positions match TRBD2. The CDR3 is 15 residues long. V lost 2 bases, J lost 1 base, and 5 bases stayed unmatched. Germline CDR1 reads SGHRS; CDR2 reads YFSETQ.

The rearrangement joins TRBV10-3 to TRBJ2-1; D is ambiguous. Trimming shortened V by 0 bases and J by 10 bases, and 7 bases separated the two germline ends. Germline V gene sequence: CDR1 ENHRY, CDR2 SYGVKD. The CDR3 length is 12 residues. CDR3 sequence (DNA): TGTGCCATCAGTGAGTCGGTTTTCGAGCAGTTCTTC. Its translation: CAISESVFEQFF.

Notes on this clone: Other DNA sequences in this specimen translate into the identical CDR3. The chain is built from TRBV30 and TRBJ1-1; the match to TRBD1 covers 7 bases. The CDR3 contains 13 residues. CDR1 is GTSNPN and CDR2 is SVGIG in the germline V gene (reference sequence). The J segment lost 4 bases and the V segment lost 1 base, leaving 3 bases of the junction unmatched. The DNA for the CDR3 is TGTGCCTGGAGTGCGCAGGGGGGCACTGAAGCTTTCTTT. Encoded protein: CAWSAQGGTEAFF.

The rearrangement joins TRBV5-8 to TRBJ1-2; tentative D call: TRBD1 (6 bases). CDR3 length equals 12 residues. From germline, CDR1 is SGHTS and CDR2 YDEGEE. Trimming cost V 6 bases and J 8 bases, with 14 bases left between them. In DNA form, the CDR3 reads TGTGCCAGCACCCTACTCGGGGGCGGCTACACCTTC. It yields the protein CASTLLGGGYTF.

V and J are TRBV7-3 and TRBJ2-5, with 7 positions matching TRBD2. The V segment lost 1 base and the J segment 4 bases; nucleotides outside the gene matches: 18. Germline loops: CDR1 SGHTA, CDR2 FQGTGA. This CDR3 is built from 19 residues. For the CDR3, the DNA is TGTGCCAGCAGCTTAATCCTTACCTCACTAGCGCGATTGGGAGAGACCCAGTACTTC. Translated: CASSLILTSLARLGETQYF.

V gene TRBV27 combines with J gene TRBJ1-1, with 8 bases aligning to TRBD1. The V gene's germline CDR1 is MNHEY and CDR2 SMNVEV (reference sequence). J lost 6 bases, V lost 6 bases, and 9 bases had no gene match. This CDR3 is built from 14 residues. The CDR3 nucleotides read TGTGCCAGCAGCGATCTCCAGGGGGCGCCTGAAGCTTTCTTT. Translating it yields CASSDLQGAPEAFF.

The rearrangement joins TRBV6-5 to TRBJ2-2, with TRBD2 matching over 7 bases. The CDR3 runs to 16 residues. With 4 bases clipped from V and 0 bases from J, the junction kept 5 bases outside the gene matches. Germline V CDR1 and CDR2: MNHEY, SVGAGI. The CDR3 region is CASSSPLAANTGELFF. CDR3 nucleotide sequence: TGTGCCAGCAGTTCCCCGCTAGCGGCGAACACCGGGGAGCTGTTTTTT.

The chain uses TRBV30 and TRBJ2-6, with a tentative D call TRBD2 (5 bases). V lost 8 bases, J lost 1 base, and 15 bases lay in between. The CDR3 contains 15 residues. Germline loops: CDR1 GTSNPN, CDR2 SVGIG (reference sequence). The CDR3 bases are TGTGCCACTCGGTGGGGAGCTTCTGGGGCCAACGTCCTGACTTTC. Translation gives CATRWGASGANVLTF. Variable domain in full (rest from reference TRBV30 and TRBJ2-6): SQTIHQWPATLVQPVGSPLSLECTVEGTSNPNLYWYRQAAGRGLQLLFYSVGIGQISSEVPQNLSASRPQDRQFILSSKKLLLSDSGFYLCATRWGASGANVLTFGAGSRLTVL.

V is TRBV28 and J is TRBJ1-5, with 9 bases fitting TRBD1. The germline V gene has CDR1 MDHEN and CDR2 SYDVKM. The CDR3 extends over 15 amino acids. V shed 5 bases and J 2 bases; nucleotides not matched to a gene: 4. CDR3 region: CASSPTGGGNQPQHF. DNA of the CDR3: TGTGCCAGCAGTCCGACAGGGGGGGGCAATCAGCCCCAGCATTTT.

This sequence joins TRBV7-9 and TRBJ1-3, with D tentatively TRBD1 (5 bases). Germline assignment: CDR1 SEHNR and CDR2 FQNEAQ (reference sequence). The V and J ends lost 0 bases and 0 bases respectively, with 12 bases between them. CDR3 length equals 17 residues. The DNA of the CDR3 is TGTGCCAGCAGCTTAGCCTGGGGGAGGTTCTCTGGAAACACCATATATTTT. Protein: CASSLAWGRFSGNTIYF.

The genes are TRBV5-8 and TRBJ2-1, with TRBD1 identical over 10 bases. V dropped 0 bases and J dropped 5; count of bases not matched to a gene: 2. Per the germline V gene, CDR1 is SGHTS and CDR2 is YDEGEE. This CDR3 has 15 residues. Here the CDR3 DNA reads TGTGCCAGCAGCTTGGTCGGACAGGGGGACAATGAGCAGTTCTTC. Amino acid sequence: CASSLVGQGDNEQFF.

This clone was seen once. The chain's CDR3 is CASTRAGQETQYF. The CDR3, as DNA: TGTGCCAGTACACGCGCGGGCCAAGAGACCCAGTACTTC. The V gene is TRBV19, the J gene TRBJ2-5; a weak D match, TRBD2 (5 bases). CDR3 length: 13 residues. V was cut by 7 bases and J by 1 base, with 10 bases left in between. Germline CDR1 reads LNHDA; CDR2 reads SQIVND (reference sequence).

This rearrangement joins TRBV23-1 to TRBJ2-7; D is undetermined. Being an ORF, TRBV23-1 has a function that is uncertain. The CDR3 has 13 amino acids. V lost 7 bases and J 6 bases, leaving 16 bases between the germline ends. CDR3: CASIPSGICEQYF. CDR3 nucleotides: TGCGCCAGCATCCCGTCCGGCATTTGCGAGCAGTACTTC.

The chain combines TRBV14 with TRBJ2-2; 9 nucleotides agree with TRBD1. Per germline, CDR1 SGHDN and CDR2 FVKESK. The CDR3 spans 16 residues. V was pared by 2 bases and J by 7 bases, with 8 bases of the junction left unmatched. CDR3: CASSQSIGQGFGELFF. CDR3 DNA sequence: TGTGCCAGCAGCCAAAGTATTGGACAGGGGTTCGGGGAGCTGTTTTTT.